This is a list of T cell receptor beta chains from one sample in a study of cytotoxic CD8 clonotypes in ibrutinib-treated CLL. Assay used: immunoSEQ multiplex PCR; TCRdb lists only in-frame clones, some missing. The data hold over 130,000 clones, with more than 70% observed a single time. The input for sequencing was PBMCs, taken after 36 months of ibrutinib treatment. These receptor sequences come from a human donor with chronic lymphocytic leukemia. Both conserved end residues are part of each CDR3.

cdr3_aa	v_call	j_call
CASSSGTSGGDTQYF	TRBV9	TRBJ2-3
CASSRGGQGLVYEQYF	TRBV28	TRBJ2-7
CASSLAGTSATEQFF	TRBV7-6	TRBJ2-1
CASSGGTANYEQYF	TRBV10-1	TRBJ2-7
CASSEVQGSTDTQYF	TRBV6-1	TRBJ2-3
CASNSGTSGSNEQFF	TRBV9	TRBJ2-1
CASSYTGQEIYEQYF	TRBV6-5	TRBJ2-7
CASSVEGGASTEAFF	TRBV9	TRBJ1-1
CASSLTPGQTGELFF	TRBV2	TRBJ2-2
CASSTDGNTIYF	TRBV5-4	TRBJ1-3
CASSLYTGSGEQFF	TRBV7-9	TRBJ2-1
CASSLGWTGPNTEAFF	TRBV11-3	TRBJ1-1
CASSFRERAKLFF	TRBV7-9	TRBJ1-4
CASSKGQGGYEQYF	TRBV7-2	TRBJ2-7
CASSVGTNYEQYF	TRBV9	TRBJ2-7
CAWRWGSSTDTQYF	TRBV30	TRBJ2-3
CASSPGQNTEAFF	TRBV18	TRBJ1-1
CASSQGVGQGKPEQYF	TRBV4-1	TRBJ2-7
CASSLALRGETQYF	TRBV5-1	TRBJ2-5
CASSLPGQGYEQYF	TRBV5-1	TRBJ2-7
CASSPVAGALYGYTF	TRBV27	TRBJ1-2
CAWSAGQGASGNTIYF	TRBV30	TRBJ1-3
CASSQIQGSTYNEQFF	TRBV4-1	TRBJ2-1
CASQDPTNYGYTF	TRBV5-4	TRBJ1-2
CASSAPDRGVDEQFF	TRBV9	TRBJ2-1
CASSISGVTEAFF	TRBV19	TRBJ1-1
CASSASTVYNSPLHF	TRBV5-5	TRBJ1-6
CASSERPPIPSTEAFF	TRBV10-1	TRBJ1-1
CASSFKGPSEQYF	TRBV27	TRBJ2-7
CASRDGLAGGVGNEQFF	TRBV7-9	TRBJ2-1
CASTLTGGPGNTIYF	TRBV6-5	TRBJ1-3
CASSIGGAYNYGYTF	TRBV19	TRBJ1-2
CASSVDPDGVQPQHF	TRBV5-1	TRBJ1-5
CSVGEGTHLGIQYF	TRBV29-1	TRBJ2-4
CASSQRQSNYGYTF	TRBV4-1	TRBJ1-2
CAWSPQDYQPQHF	TRBV30	TRBJ1-5
CATSIQNSGNTIYF	TRBV15	TRBJ1-3
CAISAATGGFSPLHF	TRBV10-3	TRBJ1-6
CASSLGVGVNTEAFF	TRBV5-1	TRBJ1-1
CAWSVPAGMNTEAFF	TRBV30	TRBJ1-1
CASSYSSRGQETQYF	TRBV6-5	TRBJ2-5
CASSLGANYGYTF	TRBV11-2	TRBJ1-2
CASSLTGGFEAFF	TRBV11-2	TRBJ1-1
CASSPWVAGTDNEQFF	TRBV7-3	TRBJ2-1
CASSPPGTGREQYF	TRBV18	TRBJ2-7
CASIRPGDEVAFF	TRBV27	TRBJ1-1